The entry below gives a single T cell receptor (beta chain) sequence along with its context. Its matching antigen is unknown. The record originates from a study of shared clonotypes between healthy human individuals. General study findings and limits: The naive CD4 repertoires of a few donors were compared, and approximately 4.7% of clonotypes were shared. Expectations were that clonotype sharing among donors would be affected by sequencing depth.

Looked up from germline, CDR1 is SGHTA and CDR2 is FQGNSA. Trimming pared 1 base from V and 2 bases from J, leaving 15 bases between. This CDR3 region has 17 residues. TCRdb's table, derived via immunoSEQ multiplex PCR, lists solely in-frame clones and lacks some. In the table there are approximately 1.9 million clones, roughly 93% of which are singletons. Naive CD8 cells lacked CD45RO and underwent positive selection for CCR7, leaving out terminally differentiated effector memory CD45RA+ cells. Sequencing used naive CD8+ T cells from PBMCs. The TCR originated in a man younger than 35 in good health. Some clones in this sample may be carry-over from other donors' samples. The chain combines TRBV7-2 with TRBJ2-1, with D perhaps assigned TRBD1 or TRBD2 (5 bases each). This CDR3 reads CASSLVTGAHTYNEQFF. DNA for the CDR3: TGTGCCAGCAGCTTAGTGACCGGGGCGCACACCTACAATGAGCAGTTCTTC. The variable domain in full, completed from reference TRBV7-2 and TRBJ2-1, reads GAGVSQSPSNKVTEKGKDVELRCDPISGHTALYWYRQSLGQGLEFLIYFQGNSAPDKSGLPSDRFSAERTGGSVSTLTIQRTQQEDSAVYLCASSLVTGAHTYNEQFFGPGTRLTVL.